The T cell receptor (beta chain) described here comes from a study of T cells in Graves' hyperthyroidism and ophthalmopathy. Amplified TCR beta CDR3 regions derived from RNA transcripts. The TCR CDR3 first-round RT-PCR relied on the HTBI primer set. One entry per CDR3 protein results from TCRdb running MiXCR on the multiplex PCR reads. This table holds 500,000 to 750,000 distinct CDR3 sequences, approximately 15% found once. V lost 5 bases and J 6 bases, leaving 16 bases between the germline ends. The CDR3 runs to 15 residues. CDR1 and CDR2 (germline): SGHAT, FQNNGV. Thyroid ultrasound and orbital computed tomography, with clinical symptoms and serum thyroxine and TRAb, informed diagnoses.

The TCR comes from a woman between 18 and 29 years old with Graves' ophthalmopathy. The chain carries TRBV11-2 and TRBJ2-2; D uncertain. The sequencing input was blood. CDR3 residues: CASSLGNADPGELFF. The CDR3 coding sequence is TGTGCCAGCAGCCTAGGTAACGCGGATCCCGGGGAGCTGTTTTTT.